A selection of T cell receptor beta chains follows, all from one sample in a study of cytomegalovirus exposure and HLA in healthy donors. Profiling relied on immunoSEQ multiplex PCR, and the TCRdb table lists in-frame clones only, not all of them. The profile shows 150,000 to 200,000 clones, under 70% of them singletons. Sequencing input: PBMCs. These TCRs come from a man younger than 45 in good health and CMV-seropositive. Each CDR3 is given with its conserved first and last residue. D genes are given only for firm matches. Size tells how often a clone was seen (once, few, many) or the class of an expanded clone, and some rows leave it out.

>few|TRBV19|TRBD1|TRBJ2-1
CASSIQGAGSEQFF
TGTGCCAGTAGCATACAGGGGGCAGGGAGTGAGCAGTTCTTC
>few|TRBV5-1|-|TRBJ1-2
CASSRQSTAEEGYTF
TGCGCCAGCAGCCGACAATCGACGGCTGAAGAAGGCTACACCTTC
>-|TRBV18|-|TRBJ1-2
CASSPPSSDPSYGYTF
TGTGCCAGCTCACCACCCTCAAGCGACCCCTCCTATGGCTACACCTTC
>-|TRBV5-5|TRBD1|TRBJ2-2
CASSPRTGETGELFF
TGTGCCAGCAGCCCCAGGACAGGGGAGACCGGGGAGCTGTTTTTT
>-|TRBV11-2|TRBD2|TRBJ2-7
CASGIAGEVYEQYF
TGTGCCAGTGGGATAGCGGGAGAGGTCTACGAGCAGTACTTC
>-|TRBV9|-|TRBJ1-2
CASSLESDDFGGGYTF
TGTGCCAGCAGTCTCGAATCTGACGATTTCGGAGGCGGCTACACCTTC
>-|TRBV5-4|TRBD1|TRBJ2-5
CASSLGPGTGVETQYF
TGTGCCAGCAGCTTGGGTCCCGGGACAGGGGTAGAGACCCAGTACTTC
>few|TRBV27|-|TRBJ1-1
CASSLAGNTEAFF
TGTGCCAGCAGTTTGGCAGGGAACACTGAAGCTTTCTTT
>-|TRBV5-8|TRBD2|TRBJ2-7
CASSLYKGLPYEQYF
TGTGCCAGCAGCTTATATAAGGGACTACCCTACGAGCAGTACTTC
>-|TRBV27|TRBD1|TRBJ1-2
CASSEGADNYGYTF
TGTGCCAGCAGTGAGGGGGCGGATAACTATGGCTACACCTTC
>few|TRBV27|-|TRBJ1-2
CASSESNYGYTF
TGTGCCAGCAGTGAGTCTAACTATGGCTACACCTTC
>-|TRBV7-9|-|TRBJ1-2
CASSQTENYGYTF
TGTGCCAGCAGCCAGACAGAAAACTATGGCTACACCTTC
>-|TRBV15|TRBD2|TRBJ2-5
CATSRDPAGGPGKTQYF
TGTGCCACCAGCAGAGATCCGGCGGGAGGGCCCGGGAAGACCCAGTACTTC
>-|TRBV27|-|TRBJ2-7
CASSHNRVWYEQYF
TGTGCCAGCAGTCACAACCGGGTATGGTACGAGCAGTACTTC
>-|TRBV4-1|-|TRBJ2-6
CASSQEHRGVFGANVLTF
TGCGCCAGCAGCCAAGAGCACCGCGGGGTATTTGGGGCCAACGTCCTGACTTTC
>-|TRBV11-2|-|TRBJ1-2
CASSLLRDLNYGYTF
TGTGCCAGCAGCTTACTGAGGGATCTAAACTATGGCTACACCTTC
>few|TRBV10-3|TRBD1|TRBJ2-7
CAITPTGFYEQYF
TGTGCCATCACTCCGACAGGGTTCTACGAGCAGTACTTC
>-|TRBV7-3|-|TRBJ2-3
CASSPGTDTQYF
TGTGCCAGCAGCCCCGGGACAGATACGCAGTATTTT
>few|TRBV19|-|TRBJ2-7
CASSPTLLGGTDIYEQYF
TGTGCCAGTAGTCCAACCCTGCTTGGGGGGACAGACATCTACGAGCAGTACTTC
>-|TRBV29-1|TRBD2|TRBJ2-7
CSVSPSGDYEQYF
TGCAGCGTTTCACCCAGCGGGGATTACGAGCAGTACTTC
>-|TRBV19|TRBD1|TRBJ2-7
CASSIDNPGGRDEQYF
TGTGCCAGTAGTATAGACAACCCAGGGGGTCGGGACGAGCAGTACTTC
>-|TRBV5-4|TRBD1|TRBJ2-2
CASSPGQVASLSFGELFF
TGTGCCAGCAGCCCGGGACAGGTAGCTAGCTTGTCATTCGGGGAGCTGTTTTTT
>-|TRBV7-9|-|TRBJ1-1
CASSLVGPGDTEAFF
TGTGCCAGCAGCTTAGTGGGCCCAGGGGACACTGAAGCTTTCTTT
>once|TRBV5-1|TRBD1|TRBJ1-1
CASSLGGTGGNTEAFF
TGCGCCAGCAGCTTGGGGGGGACAGGAGGGAACACTGAAGCTTTCTTT
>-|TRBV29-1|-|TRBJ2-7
CSVSLSLSYEQYF
TGCAGCGTTTCCCTTAGCCTCTCCTACGAGCAGTACTTC
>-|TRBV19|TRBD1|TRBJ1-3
CASSNVGTAGNTIYF
TGTGCCAGTAGCAACGTCGGGACAGCTGGAAACACCATATATTTT
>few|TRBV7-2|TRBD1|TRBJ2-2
CASSLGTGGRNGELFF
TGTGCCAGCAGCTTGGGGACAGGGGGAAGGAACGGGGAGCTGTTTTTT
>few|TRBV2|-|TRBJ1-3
CASSAGLLLGNTIYF
TGTGCCAGCAGCGCGGGCCTGCTTCTGGGAAACACCATATATTTT
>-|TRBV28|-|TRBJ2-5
CASSLSSPRGETQYF
TGTGCCAGCAGTTTATCATCCCCCAGGGGAGAGACCCAGTACTTC
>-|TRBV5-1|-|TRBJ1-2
CASSLYRANYGYTF
TGCGCCAGCAGCTTGTACAGAGCTAACTATGGCTACACCTTC
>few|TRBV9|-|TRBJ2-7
CASSPRPYEQYF
TGTGCCAGCAGCCCTCGTCCGTACGAGCAGTACTTC
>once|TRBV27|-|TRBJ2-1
CASPSAGQHYNEQFF
TGTGCCAGCCCCTCTGCGGGACAGCACTACAATGAGCAGTTCTTC
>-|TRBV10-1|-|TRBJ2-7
CASSDIPGEQYF
TGCGCCAGCAGTGACATCCCCGGGGAGCAGTACTTC
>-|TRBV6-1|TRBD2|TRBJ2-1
CASSDGLAGVYEQFF
TGTGCCAGCAGCGACGGACTAGCGGGAGTTTATGAGCAGTTCTTC
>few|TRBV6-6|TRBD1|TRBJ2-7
CASSWTGQGAYEQYF
TGTGCCAGCAGCTGGACCGGACAGGGTGCCTACGAGCAGTACTTC
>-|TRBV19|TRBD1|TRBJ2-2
CASMGTGGILGTGELFF
TGTGCCAGTATGGGGACAGGGGGCATTTTGGGCACCGGGGAGCTGTTTTTT
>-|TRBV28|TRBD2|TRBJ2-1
CASSFSPAGVLDEQFF
TGTGCCAGCAGTTTCTCTCCAGCGGGAGTCCTCGATGAGCAGTTCTTC
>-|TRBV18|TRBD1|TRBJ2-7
CASSVRLQGDYEQYF
TGTGCCAGCTCAGTCCGGCTTCAGGGGGACTACGAGCAGTACTTC
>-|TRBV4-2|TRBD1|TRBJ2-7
CASSQDLGQGIYEQYF
TGTGCCAGCAGCCAAGATCTGGGACAGGGTATCTACGAGCAGTACTTC
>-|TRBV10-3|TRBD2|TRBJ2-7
CATLSLATSYEQYF
TGTGCCACCCTTTCACTAGCGACCTCCTACGAGCAGTACTTC
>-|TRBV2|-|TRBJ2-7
CASSERTVGVYEQYF
TGTGCCAGCAGTGAGCGGACAGTTGGGGTCTACGAGCAGTACTTC
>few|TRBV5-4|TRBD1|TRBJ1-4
CASSLIQQGGNEKLFF
TGTGCCAGCAGCTTAATCCAACAGGGGGGGAATGAAAAACTGTTTTTT
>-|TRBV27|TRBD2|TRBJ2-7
CASSLSPAGGVEQYF
TGTGCCAGCAGTTTATCTCCAGCGGGAGGCGTGGAGCAGTACTTC
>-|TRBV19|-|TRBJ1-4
CASSPLDKDEKLFF
TGTGCCAGTAGTCCCCTGGACAAGGATGAAAAACTGTTTTTT
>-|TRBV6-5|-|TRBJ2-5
CASSYEYREQETQYF
TGTGCCAGCAGTTACGAGTATCGGGAACAAGAGACCCAGTACTTC
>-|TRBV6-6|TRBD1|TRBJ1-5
CASDPRDRLNQPQHF
TGTGCCAGCGACCCCCGGGACAGGCTCAATCAGCCCCAGCATTTT
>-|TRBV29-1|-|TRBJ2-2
CSVVRLDRGTGELFF
TGCAGTGTAGTCAGGTTGGATCGAGGGACCGGGGAGCTGTTTTTT
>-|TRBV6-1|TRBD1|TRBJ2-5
CASGDSTQETQYF
TGTGCCAGCGGGGACAGTACCCAAGAGACCCAGTACTTC
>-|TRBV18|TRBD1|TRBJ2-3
CASSAGTGGTDTQYF
TGTGCCAGCTCAGCCGGGACAGGGGGCACAGATACGCAGTATTTT
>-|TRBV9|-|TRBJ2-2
CASSVGPLNTGELFF
TGTGCCAGCAGCGTAGGTCCCTTGAACACCGGGGAGCTGTTTTTT
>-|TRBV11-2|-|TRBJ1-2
CASSQLLGFLDFGYTF
TGTGCCAGCAGCCAATTACTCGGGTTCCTGGACTTTGGCTACACCTTC